A single sample is the source of the 23 T cell receptor beta chains below, sequenced in a study of molecular identifiers for immune sequencing clone quantification. MiXCR, run by TCRdb on the PCR reads, gives a single entry per CDR3 protein. The sample includes roughly 90,000 distinct CDR3 sequences, around 20% of them seen just once. The sample consisted of naive CD8+ T cells from blood, with Jurkat cell RNA spiked in. Subset noted: FACS-sorted CD8+CD4-CCR7+CD45RA+ naive T cells. These receptors were collected from a human donor in good health. Some libraries in this study had Jurkat cell RNA spiked in.

This clonotype was observed at least ten times. The gene calls are TRBV13 and TRBJ1-1; TRBD1 matches at 8 bases. The V segment lost 5 bases and the J segment 2 bases; nucleotides outside the gene matches: 7. The CDR3 consists of 15 residues. CDR1 PRHDT and CDR2 FYEKMQ come from the germline V gene (reference sequence). The CDR3 is CASSPEGTGNTEAFF. CDR3 in DNA: TGTGCCAGCAGCCCCGAGGGGACAGGAAACACTGAAGCTTTCTTT.

This clonotype was seen many times. The chain recombines TRBV5-6 with TRBJ2-4; the D is unclear. Germline assignment: CDR1 SGHDT and CDR2 YYEEEE. Trimming took off 3 bases at V and 8 bases at J, with 18 bases between the two ends. The CDR3 is 15 residues long. The CDR3 spells CASSSAHSSQDIQYF. CDR3 coding DNA: TGTGCCAGCAGCTCAGCGCACAGTAGCCAGGACATTCAGTACTTC.

This clonotype appeared many times. The chain has TRBV4-3 and TRBJ2-7; D possibly uses TRBD1 or TRBD2 (5 bases each). The germline V gene encodes CDR1 LGHNA and CDR2 YSLEER. The CDR3 spans 13 residues. V was pared by 3 bases and J by 5 bases, with 11 bases between. CDR3 in DNA: TGCGCCAGCAGCCACAGTCGGGGACACGAGCAGTACTTC. It is translated as CASSHSRGHEQYF.

About this clonotype itself: The germline gene is not matched at one end of the junction; a read error may be the cause. This chain links TRBV30 with TRBJ2-5; the D is unclear. Germline V lookup: CDR1 GTSNPN, CDR2 SVGIG (reference sequence). The CDR3 covers 14 residues. The CDR3 nucleotides are TGTGCCTGGAGTGTGAGTGCTGCGAAAGAGACCCAGTGCTTC. Amino acids: CAWSVSAAKETQCF.

This clonotype has ten or more counts. The CDR3: CASSLGGLAGRREQYF. The CDR3 DNA follows: TGTGCCAGCAGCTTAGGGGGACTAGCGGGAAGGAGAGAGCAGTACTTC. The chain links TRBV7-9 to TRBJ2-7; 13 bases map to TRBD2. The CDR3 contains 16 residues. Trimming took 1 base from V and 7 from J; bases not matched to a gene: 7. The germline V gene encodes CDR1 SEHNR and CDR2 FQNEAQ (reference sequence).

As to this clonotype: An end of the junction does not agree with germline; a read error may underlie this. The CDR3 DNA sequence: TGTGCCAGCTGTTTTGAGGGGAACACCATATATTTT. This codes for CASCFEGNTIYF. This sequence joins TRBV12-3 or TRBV12-4 and TRBJ1-3; maybe TRBD1 (5 bases). This CDR3 comprises 12 residues.

Turning to this clonotype: Given a much more abundant clone one base away, this may be a read error. The chain employs TRBV7-9 and TRBJ1-4, with D possibly TRBD1 on 6 matching bases. This CDR3 contains 15 residues. The germline CDR1 and CDR2 sequences are SEHNR and FQNEAQ (reference sequence). DNA for the CDR3: TGTGCCGGCAGCTTACCACAGGGTGCGGGTGAAAAACTGTTTTTT. It codes for CAGSLPQGAGEKLFF.

This clonotype was detected many times. The gene calls are TRBV13 and TRBJ2-3, with 16 nucleotides matching TRBD2. Trimming cost V 5 bases and J 6 bases; bases outside gene matches: 11. Germline lookup yields CDR1 PRHDT and CDR2 FYEKMQ (reference sequence). The CDR3 is 18 residues long. CDR3 loop: CASSPGTSGRGPQDTQYF. In nucleotides, the CDR3 is TGTGCCAGCAGCCCCGGGACTAGCGGGAGGGGGCCCCAGGATACGCAGTATTTT.

This clonotype was observed many times. V gene TRBV9 combines with J gene TRBJ2-3; 9 bases match TRBD2. V shed 1 base and J 4 bases; nucleotides not matched to a gene: 7. CDR1 and CDR2 (germline): SGDLS, YYNGEE. This CDR3 is built from 16 residues. This CDR3 reads CASSVYGGGAADTQYF. As DNA, the CDR3 is TGTGCCAGCAGCGTATACGGCGGGGGGGCCGCAGATACGCAGTATTTT. Combining the CDR3 with reference TRBV9 and TRBJ2-3 gives the whole variable domain DSGVTQTPKHLITATGQRVTLRCSPRSGDLSVYWYQQSLDQGLQFLIQYYNGEERAKGNILERFSAQQFPDLHSELNLSSLELGDSALYFCASSVYGGGAADTQYFGPGTRLTVL.

This clonotype has at least ten counts. J is TRBJ1-5 and V is TRBV7-6, with 8 nucleotides matching TRBD1. The CDR3 contains 14 residues. V shed 3 bases, J shed 7 bases, and the junction held 5 bases outside the gene matches. Germline CDR1 SGHVS, CDR2 FNYEAQ. CDR3 nucleotides: TGTGCCAGCAGCTTGGGGCAGGGGGCACAGCCCCAGCATTTT. This encodes CASSLGQGAQPQHF.

This clonotype was detected ten times or more. V gene TRBV12-3 or TRBV12-4 combines with J gene TRBJ2-5; 9 bases line up with TRBD1. After removal of 6 bases from V and 1 base from J, the junction contained 12 bases not matched to a gene. The CDR3 contains 17 residues. The CDR3 reads CASSFYPGTGLQETQYF. CDR3 in DNA: TGTGCCAGCAGCTTCTACCCCGGGACAGGGCTCCAAGAGACCCAGTACTTC.

This clonotype was counted at least ten times. The gene calls are TRBV4-2 and TRBJ2-6; D is ambiguous. V lost 0 bases and J lost 9, with 6 bases in between. The CDR3 is 13 residues long. The germline V gene encodes CDR1 LGHNA and CDR2 YNFKEQ. The CDR3 loop reads CASSQEGGNVLTF. The CDR3 region has the DNA TGTGCCAGCAGCCAAGAAGGCGGCAACGTCCTGACTTTC.

Points on this clonotype: Given a much more abundant clone one base away, this may be a read error. The chain recombines TRBV27 with TRBJ1-5; weak D call: TRBD1 (5 bases). Germline V CDR1 and CDR2: MNHEY, SMNVEV (reference sequence). CDR3 length equals 14 residues. The CDR3 sequence: CASRPTGGNQPQRF. The CDR3 nucleotides are TGTGCCAGCAGGCCTACAGGAGGTAATCAGCCCCAGCGTTTT.

Note on this clonotype: A much more abundant neighbour one base away suggests this may be a read error. The chain employs TRBV27 and TRBJ2-7; 12 bases line up with TRBD2. Germline loops: CDR1 MNHEY, CDR2 SMNVEV (reference sequence). The CDR3 sequence is 14 residues long. Here the CDR3 reads CTSHTSGRPGEQYF. The CDR3 coding sequence is TGTACCAGCCACACTAGCGGGAGGCCGGGGGAGCAGTACTTC.

The V gene is TRBV20-1, the J gene TRBJ2-7; the D is unclear. CDR1 is DFQATT, CDR2 SNEGSKA, per germline (reference sequence). Deletions cut 1 base from V and 2 bases from J, with 12 bases between. The CDR3 has 14 amino acids. CDR3 in DNA: TGCAGTGCTAGAGCAGAGAACGAGGCCTACGAGCAGTACTTC. It specifies CSARAENEAYEQYF.

On this clonotype itself: This may be a read error: a much more frequent sequence differs by one nucleotide. This chain joins TRBV5-1 and TRBJ2-5, with D possibly TRBD1 on 6 matching bases. Germline V lookup: CDR1 SGHRS, CDR2 YFSETQ. V was shortened by 4 bases and J by 1 base, with 26 bases between the two germline ends. The CDR3 loop spans 19 amino acids. CDR3 amino acids: CASSRGTGSHLDAQETQYF. The CDR3 coding sequence is TGCGCCAGCAGCCGAGGCACAGGGTCTCACCTCGACGCCCAAGAGACCCAGTACTTC.

This clonotype occurred many times. The chain employs TRBV24-1 and TRBJ2-2, with D unresolved. CDR1 is KGHDR, CDR2 SFDVKD, per germline. This CDR3 region has 12 residues. Trimming cost V 5 bases and J 5 bases, with 5 bases left between them. The CDR3 coding sequence is TGTGCCACCAGTGGGGTAACCGGGGAGCTGTTTTTT. Residues: CATSGVTGELFF.

This clonotype was seen at least ten times. The J gene is TRBJ2-3, the V gene TRBV5-1; TRBD2 might be the D (5 bases). The CDR3 is 15 amino acids. V lost 3 bases to trimming and J lost 0 bases, with 11 bases between them. The germline V gene encodes CDR1 SGHRS and CDR2 YFSETQ. The CDR3 loop reads CASSSGLMSTDTQYF. The CDR3 DNA is TGCGCCAGCAGCTCTGGACTTATGAGCACAGATACGCAGTATTTT. The variable domain in full, completed from reference TRBV5-1 and TRBJ2-3, reads KAGVTQTPRYLIKTRGQQVTLSCSPISGHRSVSWYQQTPGQGLQFLFEYFSETQRNKGNFPGRFSGRQFSNSRSEMNVSTLELGDSALYLCASSSGLMSTDTQYFGPGTRLTVL.

This CDR3 is CASGKSTGLRKLFF. CDR3 coding DNA: TGTGCCAGCGGAAAATCGACAGGGCTTAGAAAACTGTTTTTT. The V and J genes are TRBV27 and TRBJ1-4, with 7 bases aligning to TRBD1. Unmatched junction bases numbered 13, after V lost 8 bases and J lost 10 bases. Germline V gene data show CDR1 as MNHEY and CDR2 as SMNVEV (reference sequence). CDR3 length: 14 amino acids.

There are many counts of this clonotype. The chain recombines TRBV10-3 with TRBJ2-7, with D unresolved. Trimming shortened V by 2 bases and J by 2 bases, and 7 bases separated the two germline ends. Germline-derived CDR1 and CDR2 are ENHRY and SYGVKD. There are 13 residues in the CDR3. The CDR3 reads CAISERATYEQYF. The CDR3 coding sequence is TGTGCCATCAGTGAGCGGGCCACCTACGAGCAGTACTTC.

This clonotype was recorded at least ten times. CDR3 coding DNA: TGTGCCAGCAGTGAGGCAGGGGTGGCTGAAGCTTTCTTT. It codes for CASSEAGVAEAFF. V is TRBV2 and J is TRBJ1-1; D possibly corresponds to TRBD1 (6 bases). CDR1 SNHLY and CDR2 FYNNEI come from the germline V gene. The length of the CDR3 is 13 residues. V lost 3 bases to trimming and J lost 6 bases, with 11 bases between them.

On this clonotype itself: The CDR3 ends on some other residue instead of the conserved phenylalanine or tryptophan, so this is likely a read error. This chain connects TRBV28 to TRBJ1-1; D gene unclear. V gave up 3 bases and J gave up 4 bases, with 9 bases separating them. The CDR3 sequence is 13 residues long. Per germline, CDR1 MDHEN and CDR2 SYDVKM. The CDR3 reads CASSFSPPTEAFL. CDR3 DNA sequence: TGTGCCAGCAGTTTCTCCCCCCCCACTGAAGCTTTCCTT.

As concerns this clonotype: It may be a read error: a sequence one base away is much more abundant. V gene TRBV6-2 or TRBV6-3 combines with J gene TRBJ2-1, with 10 bases aligning to TRBD1. The CDR3 has 16 amino acids. CDR1 is MNHEY and CDR2 is SVGEGT in the germline V gene. CDR3 in DNA: TGTGCCAGCAGTAGGCTGACAGGGGGCTCCTACAATGAGCAGTCCTTC. Residues: CASSRLTGGSYNEQSF.